This record looks at one T cell receptor beta chain sequence and its context. Produced via immunoSEQ multiplex PCR; TCRdb's table is partial and in-frame only. The profile shows hundreds of thousands of clones, roughly nine tenths of them singletons. The sample comes from a study of blood T cell repertoires in COVID-19. The CDR3 length is 20 residues. Trimming at V came to 0 bases and at J to 0 bases, leaving 11 bases not matched to a gene. CDR1 is WNHNN and CDR2 is SYGVQD in the germline V gene (reference sequence). The V gene is TRBV10-1, the J gene TRBJ1-3, with TRBD1 identical over 10 bases. Sequenced sample: PBMCs or T cells enriched from blood (not recorded which). The receptor was isolated from a man aged 18 to 30 who had recovered from COVID-19. The CDR3 region has the DNA TGCGCCAGCAGTGAGTCGAGGTCGGGACAGGGGTCCTCCTCTGGAAACACCATATATTTT. Encoded protein: CASSESRSGQGSSSGNTIYF.